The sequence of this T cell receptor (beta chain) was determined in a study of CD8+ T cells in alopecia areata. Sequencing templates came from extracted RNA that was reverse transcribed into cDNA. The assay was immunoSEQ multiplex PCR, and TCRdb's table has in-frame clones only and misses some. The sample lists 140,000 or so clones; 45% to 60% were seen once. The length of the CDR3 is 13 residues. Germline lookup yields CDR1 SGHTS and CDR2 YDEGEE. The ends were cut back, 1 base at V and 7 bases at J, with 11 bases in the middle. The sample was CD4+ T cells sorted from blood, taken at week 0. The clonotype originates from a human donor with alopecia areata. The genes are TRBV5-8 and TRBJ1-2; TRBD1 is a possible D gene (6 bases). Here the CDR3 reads CASSLWGQSGYTF. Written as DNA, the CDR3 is TGTGCCAGCAGCTTGTGGGGGCAGAGTGGCTACACCTTC.